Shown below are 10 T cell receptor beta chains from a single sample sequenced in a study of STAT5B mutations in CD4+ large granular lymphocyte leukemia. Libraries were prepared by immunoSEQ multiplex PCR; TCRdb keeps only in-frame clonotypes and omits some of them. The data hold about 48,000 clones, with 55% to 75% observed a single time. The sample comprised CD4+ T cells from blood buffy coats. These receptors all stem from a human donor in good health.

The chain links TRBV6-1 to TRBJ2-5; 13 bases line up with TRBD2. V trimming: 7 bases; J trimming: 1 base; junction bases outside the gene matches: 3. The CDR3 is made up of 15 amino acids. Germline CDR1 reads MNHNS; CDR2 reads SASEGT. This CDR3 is CASTRLAGGQETQYF. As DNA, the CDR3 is TGTGCCAGCACCCGACTAGCGGGGGGCCAAGAGACCCAGTACTTC.

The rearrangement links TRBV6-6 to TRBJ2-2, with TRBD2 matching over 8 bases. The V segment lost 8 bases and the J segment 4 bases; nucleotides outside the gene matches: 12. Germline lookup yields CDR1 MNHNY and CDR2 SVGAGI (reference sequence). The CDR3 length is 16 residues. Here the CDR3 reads CASCPRGGPTTGELFF. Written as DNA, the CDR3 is TGTGCCAGCTGCCCCCGGGGGGGCCCCACCACCGGGGAGCTGTTTTTT.

The chain's CDR3 is CSVGAGIDGYTF. CDR3 in DNA: TGCAGCGTTGGGGCAGGGATCGATGGCTACACCTTC. The chain recombines TRBV29-1 with TRBJ1-2; a possible D gene is TRBD1 (5 bases). Germline V gives CDR1 SQVTM, CDR2 ANQGSEA. V was cut by 4 bases and J by 6 bases, with 12 bases left in between. The CDR3 sequence is 12 residues long.

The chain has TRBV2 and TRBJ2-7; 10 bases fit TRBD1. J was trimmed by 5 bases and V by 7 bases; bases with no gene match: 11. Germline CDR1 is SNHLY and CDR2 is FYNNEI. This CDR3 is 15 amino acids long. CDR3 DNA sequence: TGTGCCAGCACCCGAGGGTGGGACAGGGGTGACGAGCAGTACTTC. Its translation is CASTRGWDRGDEQYF. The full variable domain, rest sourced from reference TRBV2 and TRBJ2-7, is EPEVTQTPSHQVTQMGQEVILRCVPISNHLYFYWYRQILGQKVEFLVSFYNNEISEKSEIFDDQFSVERPDGSNFTLKIRSTKLEDSAMYFCASTRGWDRGDEQYFGPGTRLTVT.

CDR3 amino acids: CASSVDLGLDTQYF. In nucleotides, the CDR3 is TGTGCCAGCAGCGTAGATTTGGGACTTGATACGCAGTATTTT. The gene calls are TRBV9 and TRBJ2-3, with D perhaps TRBD2 (6 bases). CDR3 length equals 14 residues. CDR1 and CDR2 from the germline V gene are SGDLS and YYNGEE. V was trimmed by 0 bases and J by 6 bases, leaving 11 bases between them.

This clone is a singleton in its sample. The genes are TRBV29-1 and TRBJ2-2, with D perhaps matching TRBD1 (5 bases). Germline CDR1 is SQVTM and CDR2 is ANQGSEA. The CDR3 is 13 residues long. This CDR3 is CGGWQGNTGELFF. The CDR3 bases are TGCGGCGGCTGGCAGGGGAACACCGGGGAGCTGTTTTTT.

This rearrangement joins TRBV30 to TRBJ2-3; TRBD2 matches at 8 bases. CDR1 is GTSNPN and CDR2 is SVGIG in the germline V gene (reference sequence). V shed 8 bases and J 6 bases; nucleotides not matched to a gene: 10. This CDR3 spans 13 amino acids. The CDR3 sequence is CARDGGASDTQYF. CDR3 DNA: TGTGCCCGGGACGGGGGGGCCTCGGATACGCAGTATTTT. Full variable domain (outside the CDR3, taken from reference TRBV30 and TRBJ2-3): SQTIHQWPATLVQPVGSPLSLECTVEGTSNPNLYWYRQAAGRGLQLLFYSVGIGQISSEVPQNLSASRPQDRQFILSSKKLLLSDSGFYLCARDGGASDTQYFGPGTRLTVL.

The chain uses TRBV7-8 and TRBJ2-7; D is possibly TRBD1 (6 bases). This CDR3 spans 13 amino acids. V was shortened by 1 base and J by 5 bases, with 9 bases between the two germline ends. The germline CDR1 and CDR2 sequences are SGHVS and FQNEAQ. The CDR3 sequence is CASSLGGRDEQYV. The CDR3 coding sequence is TGTGCCAGCAGCTTAGGGGGGCGTGACGAGCAGTACGTC.

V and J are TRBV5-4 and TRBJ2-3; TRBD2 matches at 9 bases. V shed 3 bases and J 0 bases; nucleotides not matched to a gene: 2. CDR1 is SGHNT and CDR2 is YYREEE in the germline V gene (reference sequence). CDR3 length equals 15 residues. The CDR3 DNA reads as TGTGCCAGCAGCTCGGCGGGGGGGAGCACAGATACGCAGTATTTT. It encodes CASSSAGGSTDTQYF.

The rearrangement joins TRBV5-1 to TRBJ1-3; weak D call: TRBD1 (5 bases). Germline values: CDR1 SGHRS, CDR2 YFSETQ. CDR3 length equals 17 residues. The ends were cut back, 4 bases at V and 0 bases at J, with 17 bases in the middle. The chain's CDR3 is CASSPLAGGSSGNTIYF. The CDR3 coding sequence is TGCGCCAGCAGCCCCCTCGCGGGGGGATCCTCTGGAAACACCATATATTTT. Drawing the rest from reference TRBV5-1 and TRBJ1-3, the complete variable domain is KAGVTQTPRYLIKTRGQQVTLSCSPISGHRSVSWYQQTPGQGLQFLFEYFSETQRNKGNFPGRFSGRQFSNSRSEMNVSTLELGDSALYLCASSPLAGGSSGNTIYFGEGSWLTVV.